The entry below describes one T cell receptor (beta chain). What it binds is unknown. This record comes from a study of shared clonotypes between healthy human individuals. Turning to the study itself: Each donor contributed plates that comprised three CD4 naive, three CD4 memory, two CD8 naive and one CD8 memory.

The study, taken as a whole, reports: Only blood samples were collected, and tissue repertoires likely differ.

Sequenced by immunoSEQ multiplex PCR; TCRdb stores in-frame clones only, minus some. The sample yields 950,000 to 1,300,000 clones, about 76% seen once. J lost 7 bases, V lost 4 bases, and 13 bases had no gene match. Germline CDR1 reads SGHTA; CDR2 reads FQGNSA. This CDR3 has 16 residues. Sample: memory CD4+ T cells sorted from blood. Sample subset: CD45RA-negative fraction. This sequence originates from a man in his late teens or twenties in good health. The J gene is TRBJ2-1, the V gene TRBV7-2; 7 bases line up with TRBD2. CDR3 sequence: CASSYGRRMGPNEQFF. The CDR3, as DNA: TGTGCCAGCAGCTACGGGAGGAGGATGGGGCCAAATGAGCAGTTCTTC.